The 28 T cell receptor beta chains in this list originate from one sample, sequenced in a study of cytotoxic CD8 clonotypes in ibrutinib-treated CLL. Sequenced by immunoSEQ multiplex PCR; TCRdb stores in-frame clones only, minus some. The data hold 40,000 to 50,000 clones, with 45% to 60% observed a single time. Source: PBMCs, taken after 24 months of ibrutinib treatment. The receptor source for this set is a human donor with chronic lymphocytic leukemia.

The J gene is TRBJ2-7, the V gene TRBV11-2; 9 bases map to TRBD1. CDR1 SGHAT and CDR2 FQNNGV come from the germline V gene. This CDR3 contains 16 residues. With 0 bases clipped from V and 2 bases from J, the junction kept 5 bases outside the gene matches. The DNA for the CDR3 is TGTGCCAGCAGCTTAGAAGGACAGGGGTTCCCCTACGAGCAGTACTTC. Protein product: CASSLEGQGFPYEQYF.

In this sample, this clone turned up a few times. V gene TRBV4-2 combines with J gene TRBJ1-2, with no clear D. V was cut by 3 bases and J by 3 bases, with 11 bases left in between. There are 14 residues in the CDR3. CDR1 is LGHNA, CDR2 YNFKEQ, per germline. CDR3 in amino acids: CASSQGTADYGYTF. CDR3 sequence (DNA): TGTGCCAGCAGCCAGGGAACAGCGGACTATGGCTACACCTTC.

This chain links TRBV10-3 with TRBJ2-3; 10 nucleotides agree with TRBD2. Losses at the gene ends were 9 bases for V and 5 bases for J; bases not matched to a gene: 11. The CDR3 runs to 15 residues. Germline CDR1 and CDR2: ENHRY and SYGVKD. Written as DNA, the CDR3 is TGTGCCATAAGAGCGGGGGGGCAGTGGATAGATACGCAGTATTTT. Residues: CAIRAGGQWIDTQYF.

The CDR3 loop reads CASSQQTSGGSSQYF. The CDR3 DNA follows: TGTGCCAGCAGCCAACAGACTAGCGGGGGCTCCTCGCAGTATTTT. The J gene is TRBJ2-3, the V gene TRBV7-2, with TRBD2 matching over 12 bases. V lost 5 bases and J lost 10; bases outside the gene matches: 10. In germline, CDR1 is SGHTA, CDR2 FQGNSA. The CDR3 spans 15 residues.

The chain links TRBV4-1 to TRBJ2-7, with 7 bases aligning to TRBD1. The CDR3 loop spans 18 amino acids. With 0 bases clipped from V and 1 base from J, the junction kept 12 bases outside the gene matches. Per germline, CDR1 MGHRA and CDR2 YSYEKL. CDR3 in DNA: TGCGCCAGCAGCCAAGACCTCCTTTACAGGGGAGTGTCCTACGAGCAGTACTTC. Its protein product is CASSQDLLYRGVSYEQYF.

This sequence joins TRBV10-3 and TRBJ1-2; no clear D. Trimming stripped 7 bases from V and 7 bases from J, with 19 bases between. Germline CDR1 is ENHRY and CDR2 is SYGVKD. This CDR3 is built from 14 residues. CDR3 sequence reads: CAIMSGENRGGYTF. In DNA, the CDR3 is TGTGCCATCATGAGCGGCGAGAACCGGGGTGGCTACACCTTC.

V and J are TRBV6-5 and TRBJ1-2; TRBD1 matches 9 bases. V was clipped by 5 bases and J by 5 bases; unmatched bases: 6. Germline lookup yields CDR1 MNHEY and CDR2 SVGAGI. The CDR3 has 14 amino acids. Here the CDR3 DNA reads TGTGCCAGCAGTCGGGACAGGGCGGGGTATGGCTACACCTTC. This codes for CASSRDRAGYGYTF.

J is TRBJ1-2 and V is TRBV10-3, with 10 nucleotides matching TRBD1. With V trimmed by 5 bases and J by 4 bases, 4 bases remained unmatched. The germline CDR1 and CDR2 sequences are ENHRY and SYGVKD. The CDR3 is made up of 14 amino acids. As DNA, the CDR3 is TGTGCCATCAGTTCCGGGACAGGGGTCTATGGCTACACCTTC. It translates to CAISSGTGVYGYTF.

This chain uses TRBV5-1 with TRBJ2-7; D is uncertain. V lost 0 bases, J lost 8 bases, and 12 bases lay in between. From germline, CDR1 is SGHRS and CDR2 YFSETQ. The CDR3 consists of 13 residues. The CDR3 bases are TGCGCCAGCAGCTTGGTCCCGGACGCTAAGCAGTACTTC. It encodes CASSLVPDAKQYF.

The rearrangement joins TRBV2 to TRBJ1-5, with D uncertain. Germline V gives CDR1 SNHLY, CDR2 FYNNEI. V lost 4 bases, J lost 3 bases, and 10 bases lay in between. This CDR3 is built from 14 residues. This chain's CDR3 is CASSADGYNQPQHF. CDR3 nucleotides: TGTGCCAGCAGTGCGGACGGATACAATCAGCCCCAGCATTTT.

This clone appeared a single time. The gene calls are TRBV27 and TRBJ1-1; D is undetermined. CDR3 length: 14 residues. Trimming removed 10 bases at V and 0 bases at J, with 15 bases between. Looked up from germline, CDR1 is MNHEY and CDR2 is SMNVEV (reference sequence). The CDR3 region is CATTGRSLNTEAFF. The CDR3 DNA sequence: TGTGCCACCACCGGTCGGTCTCTGAACACTGAAGCTTTCTTT.

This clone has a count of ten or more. The CDR3 loop is CASSPSGGGTPEAFF. DNA for the CDR3: TGTGCCAGCAGCCCCAGCGGTGGGGGGACTCCTGAAGCTTTCTTT. The genes are TRBV9 and TRBJ1-1; the D gene is possibly TRBD1 (5 bases). CDR1 is SGDLS and CDR2 is YYNGEE in the germline V gene. The CDR3 totals 15 residues. V shed 4 bases and J shed 6 bases, with 19 bases lying between them.

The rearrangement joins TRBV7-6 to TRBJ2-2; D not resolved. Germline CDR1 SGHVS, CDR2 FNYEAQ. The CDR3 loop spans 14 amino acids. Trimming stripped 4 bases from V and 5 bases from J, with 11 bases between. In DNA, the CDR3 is TGTGCCAGCAGCTCCGAGTGGTCTACCGGGGAGCTGTTTTTT. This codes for CASSSEWSTGELFF.

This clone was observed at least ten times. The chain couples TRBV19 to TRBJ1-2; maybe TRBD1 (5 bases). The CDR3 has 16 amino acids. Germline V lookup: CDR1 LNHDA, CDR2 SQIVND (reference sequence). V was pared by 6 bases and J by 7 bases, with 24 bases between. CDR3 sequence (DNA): TGTGCCAGTAGGTTCCACGGGACGGAGGATTTCCTTGGCTACACCTTC. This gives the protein CASRFHGTEDFLGYTF.

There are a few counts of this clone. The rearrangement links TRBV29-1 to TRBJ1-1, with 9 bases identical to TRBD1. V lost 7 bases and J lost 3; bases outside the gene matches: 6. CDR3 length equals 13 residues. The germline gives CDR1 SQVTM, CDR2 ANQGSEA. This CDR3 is CSGARQGDTEAFF. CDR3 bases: TGCAGCGGTGCCCGACAGGGGGACACTGAAGCTTTCTTT.

The CDR3 reads CASSLTGANYGYTF. Written as DNA, the CDR3 is TGCGCCAGCAGCTTGACAGGGGCTAACTATGGCTACACCTTC. The V call is TRBV5-1, the J call TRBJ1-2; 7 nucleotides align to TRBD1. Germline CDR1 reads SGHRS; CDR2 reads YFSETQ. The CDR3 runs to 14 residues. Trimming removed 1 base from V and 0 bases from J; junction bases left unmatched: 0.

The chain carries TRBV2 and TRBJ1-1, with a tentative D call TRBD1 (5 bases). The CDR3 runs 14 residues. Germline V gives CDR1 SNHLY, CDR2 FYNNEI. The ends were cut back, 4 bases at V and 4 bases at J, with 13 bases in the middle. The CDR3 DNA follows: TGTGCCAGCAGTGCAGACAGCGACTTCACTGAAGCTTTCTTT. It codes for CASSADSDFTEAFF.

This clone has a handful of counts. The CDR3 DNA follows: TGTGCCAGCAGCAGACTCCCCTGGGAGCAGTACTTC. Translating gives CASSRLPWEQYF. The chain is built from TRBV7-9 and TRBJ2-7, with D uncertain. Trimming left V 5 bases short and J 7 bases short, with 12 bases between. The germline V gene encodes CDR1 SEHNR and CDR2 FQNEAQ (reference sequence). This CDR3 is built from 12 residues.

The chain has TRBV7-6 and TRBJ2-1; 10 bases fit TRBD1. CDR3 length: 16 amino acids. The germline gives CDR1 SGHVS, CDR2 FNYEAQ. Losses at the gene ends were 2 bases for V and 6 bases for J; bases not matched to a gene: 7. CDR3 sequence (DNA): TGTGCCAGCAGCTTATTTGGGACAGGGGCAAGCAATGAGCAGTTCTTC. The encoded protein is CASSLFGTGASNEQFF.

The CDR3 protein is CASSWQIPTDTQYF. The CDR3 DNA sequence: TGTGCCAGCAGCTGGCAGATTCCCACAGATACGCAGTATTTT. V is TRBV2 and J is TRBJ2-3; D gene ambiguous. The CDR3 consists of 14 residues. Germline CDR1 is SNHLY and CDR2 is FYNNEI. With 6 bases removed from V and 2 bases from J, the gap between germline ends came to 12 bases. Supplemented by reference TRBV2 and TRBJ2-3, the full variable domain reads EPEVTQTPSHQVTQMGQEVILRCVPISNHLYFYWYRQILGQKVEFLVSFYNNEISEKSEIFDDQFSVERPDGSNFTLKIRSTKLEDSAMYFCASSWQIPTDTQYFGPGTRLTVL.

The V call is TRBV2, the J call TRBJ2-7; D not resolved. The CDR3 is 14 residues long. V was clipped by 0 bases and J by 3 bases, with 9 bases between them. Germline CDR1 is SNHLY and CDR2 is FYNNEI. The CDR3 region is CASSEALIGYEQYF. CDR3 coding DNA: TGTGCCAGCAGTGAAGCGCTTATCGGCTACGAGCAGTACTTC. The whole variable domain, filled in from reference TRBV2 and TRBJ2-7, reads EPEVTQTPSHQVTQMGQEVILRCVPISNHLYFYWYRQILGQKVEFLVSFYNNEISEKSEIFDDQFSVERPDGSNFTLKIRSTKLEDSAMYFCASSEALIGYEQYFGPGTRLTVT.

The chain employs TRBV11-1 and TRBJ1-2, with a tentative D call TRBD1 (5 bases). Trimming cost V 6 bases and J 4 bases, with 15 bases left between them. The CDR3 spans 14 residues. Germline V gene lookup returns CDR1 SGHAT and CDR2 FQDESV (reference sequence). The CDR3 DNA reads TGTGCCAGCAGTCCTGACAGAAACTCCTATGGCTACACCTTC. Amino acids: CASSPDRNSYGYTF.

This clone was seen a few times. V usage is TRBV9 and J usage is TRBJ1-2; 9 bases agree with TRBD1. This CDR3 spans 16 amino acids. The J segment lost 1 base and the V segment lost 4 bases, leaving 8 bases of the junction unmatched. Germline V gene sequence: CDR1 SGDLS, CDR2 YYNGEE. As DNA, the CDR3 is TGTGCCAGCAGCCCCCCCGGGACAGGGATTAACTATGGCTACACCTTC. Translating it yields CASSPPGTGINYGYTF. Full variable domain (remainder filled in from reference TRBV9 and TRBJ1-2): DSGVTQTPKHLITATGQRVTLRCSPRSGDLSVYWYQQSLDQGLQFLIQYYNGEERAKGNILERFSAQQFPDLHSELNLSSLELGDSALYFCASSPPGTGINYGYTFGSGTRLTVV.

DNA for the CDR3: TGTGCCAGCAGCTTGTTGTCCTTGACAATCGATAGGTACGAGCAGTACTTC. Its protein is CASSLLSLTIDRYEQYF. V is TRBV5-6 and J is TRBJ2-7; D is unclear. V dropped 1 base and J dropped 4 bases, with 21 bases sitting between them. There are 17 residues in the CDR3. Germline CDR1 and CDR2: SGHDT and YYEEEE.

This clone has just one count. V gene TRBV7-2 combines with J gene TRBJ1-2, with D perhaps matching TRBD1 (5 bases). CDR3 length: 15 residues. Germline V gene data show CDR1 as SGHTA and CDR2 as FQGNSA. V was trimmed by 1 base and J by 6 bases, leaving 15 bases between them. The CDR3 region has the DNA TGTGCCAGCAGCTTAGGCTTGGGGGTGGGGCATGGCTACACCTTC. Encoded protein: CASSLGLGVGHGYTF.

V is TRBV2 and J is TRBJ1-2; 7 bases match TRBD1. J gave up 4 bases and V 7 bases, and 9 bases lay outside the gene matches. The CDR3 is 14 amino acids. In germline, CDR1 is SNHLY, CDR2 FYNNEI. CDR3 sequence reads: CASKPDQGGYGYTF. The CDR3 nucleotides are TGTGCCAGCAAACCGGACCAGGGGGGCTATGGCTACACCTTC.

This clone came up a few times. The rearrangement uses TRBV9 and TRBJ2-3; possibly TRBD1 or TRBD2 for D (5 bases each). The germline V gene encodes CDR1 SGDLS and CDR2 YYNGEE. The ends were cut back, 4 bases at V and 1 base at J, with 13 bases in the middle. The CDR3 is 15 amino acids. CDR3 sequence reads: CASSPGTLRTDTQYF. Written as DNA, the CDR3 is TGTGCCAGCAGCCCCGGGACCCTACGCACAGATACGCAGTATTTT.

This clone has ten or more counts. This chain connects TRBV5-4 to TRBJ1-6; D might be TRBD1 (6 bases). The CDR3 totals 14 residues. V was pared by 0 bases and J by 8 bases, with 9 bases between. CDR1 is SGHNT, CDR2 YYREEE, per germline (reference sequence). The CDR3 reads CASSLGPGDSPLHF. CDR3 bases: TGTGCCAGCAGCTTGGGACCAGGGGATTCACCCCTCCACTTT.